The 9 T cell receptor beta chains below all came from one sample that was sequenced in a study of regulatory T cells in long-lasting Graves disease. Time point here: newly diagnosed GD, antithyroid drugs for less than 3 months. The TCR library was prepared using RNA isolated from PBMCs. Construction of TCR beta libraries relied on iRepertoire HTBI primers and on Arm-PCR targeting CDR3 regions. TCRdb redid the calling of the multiplex PCR reads with MiXCR, one entry per CDR3 protein. Of roughly 350,000 distinct CDR3 sequences listed, roughly 17% are singletons. These data were likewise used in another study, on T cells in Graves' hyperthyroidism and ophthalmopathy.

The specimen was peripheral blood mononuclear cells (PBMCs), collected at new diagnosis, from a patient treated with antithyroid drugs. The receptors derive from a woman younger than 35 with Graves disease.

This clonotype was counted ten times or more. This sequence joins TRBV20-1 and TRBJ2-1; TRBD2 aligns across 10 bases. Unmatched junction bases numbered 7, after V lost 5 bases and J lost 0 bases. CDR1 and CDR2 (germline): DFQATT, SNEGSKA (reference sequence). The CDR3 is 16 residues long. CDR3 amino acids: CSASVAGGFSYNEQFF. CDR3 sequence (DNA): TGCAGTGCTTCCGTAGCGGGAGGCTTCTCCTACAATGAGCAGTTCTTC.

The sample holds many counts of this clonotype. The chain recombines TRBV30 with TRBJ1-5; D unresolved. V lost 1 base to trimming and J lost 0 bases, with 4 bases between them. Germline V gives CDR1 GTSNPN, CDR2 SVGIG (reference sequence). The CDR3 contains 13 residues. In nucleotides, the CDR3 is TGTGCCTGGAGTGGTCATAGCAATCAGCCCCAGCATTTT. Encoded protein: CAWSGHSNQPQHF.

This clonotype came up many times. The chain carries TRBV12-3 or TRBV12-4 and TRBJ1-2; 7 bases fit TRBD1. The CDR3 is 14 amino acids. V lost 6 bases and J lost 8; bases outside the gene matches: 12. The CDR3 reads CASSPVHQGEGYTF. DNA for the CDR3: TGTGCCAGCAGCCCTGTCCATCAGGGGGAAGGCTACACCTTC.

This clonotype appeared a few times. V is TRBV9 and J is TRBJ1-2; D might be TRBD1 (6 bases). The V and J ends lost 2 bases and 5 bases respectively, with 10 bases between them. Germline V gives CDR1 SGDLS, CDR2 YYNGEE. The CDR3 covers 13 residues. The CDR3 sequence is CASSVGGQYGYTF. The CDR3, as DNA: TGTGCCAGCAGCGTGGGGGGGCAGTATGGCTACACCTTC. The variable domain in full, with the rest retrieved from reference TRBV9 and TRBJ1-2, is DSGVTQTPKHLITATGQRVTLRCSPRSGDLSVYWYQQSLDQGLQFLIQYYNGEERAKGNILERFSAQQFPDLHSELNLSSLELGDSALYFCASSVGGQYGYTFGSGTRLTVV.

This clonotype was observed at least ten times. This sequence joins TRBV7-8 and TRBJ2-2, with D hard to call. Trimming took 4 bases from V and 0 from J, leaving 9 bases between them. The CDR3 sequence is 15 residues long. Looked up from germline, CDR1 is SGHVS and CDR2 is FQNEAQ. The CDR3 loop reads CASSSTTANTGELFF. The CDR3 DNA reads as TGTGCCAGCAGCTCGACAACCGCGAACACCGGGGAGCTGTTTTTT. Looking up the rest from reference TRBV7-8 and TRBJ2-2 gives the full variable domain: GAGVSQSPRYKVAKRGQDVALRCDPISGHVSLFWYQQALGQGPEFLTYFQNEAQLDKSGLPSDRFFAERPEGSVSTLKIQRTQQEDSAVYLCASSSTTANTGELFFGEGSRLTVL.

The V gene is TRBV5-4, the J gene TRBJ2-4, with D hard to call. Trimming removed 4 bases from V and 8 bases from J, with 16 bases in between. Germline CDR1 and CDR2: SGHNT and YYREEE (reference sequence). The CDR3 sequence is 14 residues long. The CDR3 nucleotides are TGTGCCAGCAGCACGGAAAGGGCATATGACATTCAGTACTTC. Amino acids: CASSTERAYDIQYF.

The table lists this clonotype with a few counts. V is TRBV6-2 or TRBV6-3 and J is TRBJ2-1; D is uncertain. The CDR3 has 15 amino acids. The ends were cut back, 7 bases at V and 3 bases at J, with 16 bases in the middle. Germline CDR1 is MNHEY and CDR2 is SVGEGT. The CDR3 DNA follows: TGTGCCAGCAACCCACGCTCTGGCAGCTACAATGAGCAGTTCTTC. Translation: CASNPRSGSYNEQFF.

The DNA for the CDR3 is TGTGCCTGGAGTGGGGGGACAGGTAGAACAGATACGCAGTATTTT. Translating it yields CAWSGGTGRTDTQYF. This chain links TRBV30 with TRBJ2-3, with 8 bases lining up with TRBD1. The CDR3 contains 15 residues. Per germline, CDR1 GTSNPN and CDR2 SVGIG (reference sequence). Trimming cost V 1 base and J 3 bases; bases outside gene matches: 6.

This clonotype was observed many times. The J gene is TRBJ1-1, the V gene TRBV12-3 or TRBV12-4, with 9 bases lining up with TRBD1. V trimming: 3 bases; J trimming: 6 bases; junction bases outside the gene matches: 8. The CDR3 has 15 residues. The DNA for the CDR3 is TGTGCCAGCAGTTTCTACGGACAGGGGAAGGCTGAAGCTTTCTTT. Translation gives CASSFYGQGKAEAFF.